This record covers a single T cell receptor beta chain. No cognate antigen has been identified for it. No quality values exist for individual bases; no much larger clone is one base distant. Per the publication, the time point label means: about 28 days (+/-7) after the second vaccine dose. AZD1222 recipients whose second dose came at about 4 weeks and those whose second dose came at about 12 weeks were combined into one group, since spike-specific TCR depth and breadth did not differ between the two schedules. Vaccinee samples were obtained from the UK trials COV001 and COV002, which included a single-blind randomized controlled phase 2/3 trial of AZD1222 (ChAdOx1 nCoV-19) in healthy adults. For TCRbeta chain sequencing, PBMC samples from trial participants were taken at day 0 and at day 28 after the second dose. These data belong to a study of T cell responses to AZD1222 COVID-19 vaccine (dated by TCRdb to the early 2020s). Study-wide context: A total of about 230 trial participants underwent TCR sequencing, of whom around 200 received two doses of AZD1222 and some 26 received two doses of the MenACWY control vaccine. Enrollment into the trials was organized by age into subgroups of 18-55, 56-69 and 70-plus years, and those subgroups contained approximately 150, 30 and 60 TCR-sequenced participants, respectively.

A distance of 12 bases separates the germline ends of V and J, which lose 3 bases and 7 bases respectively. Including the terminal cysteine and phenylalanine, the CDR3 comprises 13 residues. Kept here is only the CDR3 DNA, which spans 39 bases and is read in frame from base 1. Via the germline V gene, CDR1 is SGHAT and CDR2 FQNNGV. The CDR3 regions of human TCRbeta chains were analyzed by immunosequencing. Concerning the study's data processing: Repertoire TCRs were checked for matches against a reference library of SARS-CoV-2-specific TCRs that had been generated using the MIRA antigen-specificity platform. Breadth was defined as the fraction of unique TCRs that were SARS-CoV-2-associated. Depth was defined as the fraction of total T cells that were SARS-CoV-2-associated. Each spike-specific TCR was assigned to its reactive spike region and to a CD4 or CD8 class using the MIRA data. Log10-transformed breadth and depth values were compared by one-way ANOVA with Sidak's multiple comparisons tests. Imported from immuneACCESS, the table was reduced by TCRdb to in-frame sequences with V and J called. These copies leave out some clones; in studies compared against another copy, an unresolved V gene accounts for under half, and the cause of the remainder is not known. That table is the source of V, J and clone size, and D and trimming were worked out from the DNA. For this sample there are roughly 120,000 clones; 92% appear just once. Over 7.5% of the sample is held by the ten biggest clonotypes.

General conclusions and limits of the study: Conclusions about previously exposed vaccinees were limited because only six AZD1222 recipients were SARS-CoV-2 seropositive at baseline. Reportedly, almost half of the unique spike-specific TCRs recognized epitopes lying outside the regions that are mutated in the B.1.351 and B.1.1.7 variants. In the small 56-69-year group, the increase in depth fell short of significance, most likely because of low power. Because no day 14 peak-response samples were available, the repertoires could be characterized only after the peak T cell response. CD4 TCRs associated with the vaccine covered the entire spike protein, and the dominant responses were in regions 160-218 and 743-854. Participants were mostly white British and included more females than males, and it was suggested by the authors that clonal diversity may have been underestimated. After two AZD1222 doses, both the breadth and the depth of spike-specific TCRs were significantly higher than at day 0 and than in MenACWY recipients.

Recombination joined TRBV11-2 with TRBJ1-2, and perhaps TRBD1 as D gene, on 5 matching bases. This TCR came from an adult who received the AZD1222 COVID-19 vaccine. The sequencing here drew on peripheral blood, taken 28 days after the second AZD1222 dose. For the CDR3, the sequence is CASSFRGSTGYTF. The nucleotide sequence is given as TGTGCCAGCAGCTTCCGGGGGAGTACTGGCTACACCTTC.